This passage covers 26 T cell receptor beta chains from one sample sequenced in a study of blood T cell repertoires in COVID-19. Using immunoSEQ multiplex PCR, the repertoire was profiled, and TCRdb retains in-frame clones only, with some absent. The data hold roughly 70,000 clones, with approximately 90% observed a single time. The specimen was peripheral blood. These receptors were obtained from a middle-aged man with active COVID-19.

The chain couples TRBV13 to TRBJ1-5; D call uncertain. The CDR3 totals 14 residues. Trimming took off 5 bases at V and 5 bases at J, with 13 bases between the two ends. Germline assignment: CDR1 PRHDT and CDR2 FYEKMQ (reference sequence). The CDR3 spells CASSLRGHDQPQHF. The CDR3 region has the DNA TGTGCCAGCAGCCTCCGTGGGCACGATCAGCCCCAGCATTTT.

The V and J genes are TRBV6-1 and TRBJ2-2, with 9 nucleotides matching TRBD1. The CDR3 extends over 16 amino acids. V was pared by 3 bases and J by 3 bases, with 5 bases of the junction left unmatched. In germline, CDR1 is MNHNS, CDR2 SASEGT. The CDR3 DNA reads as TGTGCCAGCAGTGAGTTGACAGGGGGATACACCGGGGAGCTGTTTTTT. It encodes CASSELTGGYTGELFF.

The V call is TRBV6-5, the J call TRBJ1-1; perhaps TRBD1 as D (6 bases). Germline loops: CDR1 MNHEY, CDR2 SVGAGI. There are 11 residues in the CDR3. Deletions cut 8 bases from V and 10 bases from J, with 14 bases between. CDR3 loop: CASRNQGPAFF. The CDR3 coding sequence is TGTGCCAGCCGAAATCAGGGGCCAGCTTTCTTT.

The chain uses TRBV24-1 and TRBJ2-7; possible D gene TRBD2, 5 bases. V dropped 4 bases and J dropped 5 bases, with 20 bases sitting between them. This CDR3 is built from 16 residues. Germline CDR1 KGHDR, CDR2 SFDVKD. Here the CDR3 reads CATSEVKLGRYDEQYF. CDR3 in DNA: TGTGCCACCAGTGAGGTTAAACTAGGTCGTTATGACGAGCAGTACTTC.

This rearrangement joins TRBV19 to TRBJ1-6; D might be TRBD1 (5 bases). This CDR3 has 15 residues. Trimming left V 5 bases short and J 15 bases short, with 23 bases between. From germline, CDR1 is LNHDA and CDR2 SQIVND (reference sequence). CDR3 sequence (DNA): TGTGCCAGTAGTTCCCGGGACTCAATGCTGACGGACCTCCACTTT. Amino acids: CASSSRDSMLTDLHF. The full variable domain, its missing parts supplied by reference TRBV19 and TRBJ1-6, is DGGITQSPKYLFRKEGQNVTLSCEQNLNHDAMYWYRQDPGQGLRLIYYSQIVNDFQKGDIAEGYSVSREKKESFPLTVTSAQKNPTAFYLCASSSRDSMLTDLHFGNGTRLTVT.

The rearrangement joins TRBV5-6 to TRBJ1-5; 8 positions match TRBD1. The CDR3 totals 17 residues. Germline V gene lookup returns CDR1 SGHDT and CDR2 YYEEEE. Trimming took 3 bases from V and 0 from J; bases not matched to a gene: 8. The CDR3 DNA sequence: TGTGCCAGCAGCTATCGCACAGGGGGTAGTAGCAATCAGCCCCAGCATTTT. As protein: CASSYRTGGSSNQPQHF.

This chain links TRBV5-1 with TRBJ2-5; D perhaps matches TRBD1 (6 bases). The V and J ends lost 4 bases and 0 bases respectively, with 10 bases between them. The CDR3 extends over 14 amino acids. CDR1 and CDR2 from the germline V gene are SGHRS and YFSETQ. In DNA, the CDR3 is TGCGCCAGCAGCCTCCAGGGGAACCAAGAGACCCAGTACTTC. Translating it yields CASSLQGNQETQYF.

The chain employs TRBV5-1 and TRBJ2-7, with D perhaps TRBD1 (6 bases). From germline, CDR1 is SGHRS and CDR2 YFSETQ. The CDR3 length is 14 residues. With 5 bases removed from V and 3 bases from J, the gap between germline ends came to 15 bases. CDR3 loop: CASRDLNRDYEQYF. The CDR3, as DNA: TGCGCCAGCAGGGACTTAAACAGGGACTACGAGCAGTACTTC.

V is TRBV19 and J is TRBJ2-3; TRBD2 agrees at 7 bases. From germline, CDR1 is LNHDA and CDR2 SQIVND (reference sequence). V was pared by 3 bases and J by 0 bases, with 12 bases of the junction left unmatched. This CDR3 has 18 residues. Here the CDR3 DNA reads TGTGCCAGTAGTATTAGAAGTATGGCTAGCGGAAGCACAGATACGCAGTATTTT. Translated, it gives CASSIRSMASGSTDTQYF.

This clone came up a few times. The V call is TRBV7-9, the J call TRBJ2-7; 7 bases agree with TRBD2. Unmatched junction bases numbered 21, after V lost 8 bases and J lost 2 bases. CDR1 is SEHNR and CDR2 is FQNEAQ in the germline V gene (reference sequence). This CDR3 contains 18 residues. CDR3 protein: CASGLAGEGNWDPYEQYF. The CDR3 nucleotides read TGTGCCAGCGGTCTCGCGGGAGAGGGGAATTGGGATCCCTACGAGCAGTACTTC.

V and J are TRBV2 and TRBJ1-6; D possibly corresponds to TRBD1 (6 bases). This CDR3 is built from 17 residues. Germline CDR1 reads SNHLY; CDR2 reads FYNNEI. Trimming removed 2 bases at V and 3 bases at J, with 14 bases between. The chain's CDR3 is CASSESGGWDYNSPLHF. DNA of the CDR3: TGTGCCAGCAGTGAAAGCGGGGGCTGGGACTATAATTCACCCCTCCACTTT.

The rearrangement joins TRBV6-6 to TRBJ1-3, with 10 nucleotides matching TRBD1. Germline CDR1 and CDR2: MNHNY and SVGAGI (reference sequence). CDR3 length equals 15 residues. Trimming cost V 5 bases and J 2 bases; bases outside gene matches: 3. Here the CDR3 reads CASSRQGAPGNTIYF. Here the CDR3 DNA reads TGTGCCAGCAGTCGACAGGGGGCACCTGGAAACACCATATATTTT.

The CDR3 protein is CASSHWTGGDTEAFF. The CDR3 DNA sequence: TGCGCCAGCAGCCATTGGACAGGGGGGGACACTGAAGCTTTCTTT. This chain uses TRBV5-1 with TRBJ1-1, with 10 bases that match TRBD1. Germline lookup yields CDR1 SGHRS and CDR2 YFSETQ. The CDR3 has 15 residues. Trimming cost V 4 bases and J 3 bases; bases outside gene matches: 6.

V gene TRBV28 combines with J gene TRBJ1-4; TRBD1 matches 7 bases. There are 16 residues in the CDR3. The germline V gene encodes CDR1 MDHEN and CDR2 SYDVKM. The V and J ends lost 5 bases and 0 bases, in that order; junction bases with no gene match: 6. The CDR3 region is CASSVTGKATNEKLFF. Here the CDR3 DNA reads TGTGCCAGCAGTGTGACAGGGAAAGCAACTAATGAAAAACTGTTTTTT.

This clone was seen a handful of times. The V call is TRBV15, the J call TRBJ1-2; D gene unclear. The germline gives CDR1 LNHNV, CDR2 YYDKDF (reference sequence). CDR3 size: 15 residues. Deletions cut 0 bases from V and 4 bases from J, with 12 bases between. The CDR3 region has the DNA TGTGCCACCAGCAGAGATGGCGGGAACCCCTATGGCTACACCTTC. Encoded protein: CATSRDGGNPYGYTF.

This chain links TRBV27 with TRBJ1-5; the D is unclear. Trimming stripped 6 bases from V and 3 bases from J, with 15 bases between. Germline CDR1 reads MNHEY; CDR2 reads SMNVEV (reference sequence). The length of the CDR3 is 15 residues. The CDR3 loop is CASRHRGLSNQPQHF. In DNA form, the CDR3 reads TGTGCCAGCAGGCATAGAGGGCTATCCAATCAGCCCCAGCATTTT.

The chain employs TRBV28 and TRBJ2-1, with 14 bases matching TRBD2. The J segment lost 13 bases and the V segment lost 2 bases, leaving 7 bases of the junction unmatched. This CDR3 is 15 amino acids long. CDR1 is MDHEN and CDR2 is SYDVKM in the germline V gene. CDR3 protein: CASSLPGLAGVEQFF. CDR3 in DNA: TGTGCCAGCAGTTTACCGGGACTAGCGGGAGTGGAACAGTTCTTC.

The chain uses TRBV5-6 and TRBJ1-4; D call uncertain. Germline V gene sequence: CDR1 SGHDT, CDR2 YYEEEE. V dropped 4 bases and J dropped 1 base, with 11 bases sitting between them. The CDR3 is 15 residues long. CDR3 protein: CASSPSEGTNEKLFF. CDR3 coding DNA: TGTGCCAGCAGCCCCTCTGAGGGAACTAATGAAAAACTGTTTTTT. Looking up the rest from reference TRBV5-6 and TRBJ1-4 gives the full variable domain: DAGVTQSPTHLIKTRGQQVTLRCSPKSGHDTVSWYQQALGQGPQFIFQYYEEEERQRGNFPDRFSGHQFPNYSSELNVNALLLGDSALYLCASSPSEGTNEKLFFGSGTQLSVL.

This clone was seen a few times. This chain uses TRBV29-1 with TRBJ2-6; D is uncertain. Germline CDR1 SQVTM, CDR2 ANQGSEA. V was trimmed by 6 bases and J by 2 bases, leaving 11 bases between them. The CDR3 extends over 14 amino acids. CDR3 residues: CSVESEPGANVLTF. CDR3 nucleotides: TGCAGCGTGGAGAGCGAACCTGGGGCCAACGTCCTGACTTTC.

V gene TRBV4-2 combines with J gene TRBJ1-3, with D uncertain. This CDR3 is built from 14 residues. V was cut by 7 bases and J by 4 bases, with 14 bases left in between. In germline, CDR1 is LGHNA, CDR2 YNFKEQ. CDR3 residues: CASTVGDRGNTIYF. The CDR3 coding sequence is TGTGCCAGCACCGTCGGGGATCGCGGAAACACCATATATTTT.

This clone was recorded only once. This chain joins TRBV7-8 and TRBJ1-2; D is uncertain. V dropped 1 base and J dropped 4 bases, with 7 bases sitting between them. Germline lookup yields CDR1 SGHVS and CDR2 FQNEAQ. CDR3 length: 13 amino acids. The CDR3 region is CASSLGGGYGYTF. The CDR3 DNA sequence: TGTGCCAGCAGCTTAGGGGGAGGCTATGGCTACACCTTC.

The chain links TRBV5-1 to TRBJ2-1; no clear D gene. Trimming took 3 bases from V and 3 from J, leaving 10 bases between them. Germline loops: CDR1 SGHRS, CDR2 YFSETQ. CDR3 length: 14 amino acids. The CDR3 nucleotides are TGCGCCAGCAGCTCGGCAACAGACTACAATGAGCAGTTCTTC. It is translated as CASSSATDYNEQFF.

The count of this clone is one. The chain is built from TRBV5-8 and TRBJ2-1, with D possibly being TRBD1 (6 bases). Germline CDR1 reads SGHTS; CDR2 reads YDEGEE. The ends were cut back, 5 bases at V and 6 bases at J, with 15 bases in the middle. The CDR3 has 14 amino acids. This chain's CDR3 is CASRVTRGFNEQFF. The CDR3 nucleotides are TGTGCCAGCAGGGTGACCAGGGGTTTCAATGAGCAGTTCTTC.

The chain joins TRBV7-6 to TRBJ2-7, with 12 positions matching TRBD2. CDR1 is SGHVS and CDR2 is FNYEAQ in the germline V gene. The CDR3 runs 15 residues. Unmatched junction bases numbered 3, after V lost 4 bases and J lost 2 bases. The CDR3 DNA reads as TGTGCCAGCAGCTCCGGACTAGCGGGAACCTACGAGCAGTACTTC. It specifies CASSSGLAGTYEQYF.

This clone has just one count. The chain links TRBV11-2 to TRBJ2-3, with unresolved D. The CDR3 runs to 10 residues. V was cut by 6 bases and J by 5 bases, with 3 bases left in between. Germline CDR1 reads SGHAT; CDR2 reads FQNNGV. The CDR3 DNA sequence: TGTGCCAGCAGTATAGATACGCAGTATTTT. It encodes CASSIDTQYF.

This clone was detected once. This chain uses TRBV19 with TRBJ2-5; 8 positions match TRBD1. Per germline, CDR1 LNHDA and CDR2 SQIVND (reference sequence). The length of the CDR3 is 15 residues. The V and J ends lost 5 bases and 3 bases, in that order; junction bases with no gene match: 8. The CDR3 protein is CASSLLSTGEETQYF. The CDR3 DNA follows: TGTGCCAGTAGTCTTCTATCGACAGGGGAAGAGACCCAGTACTTC.